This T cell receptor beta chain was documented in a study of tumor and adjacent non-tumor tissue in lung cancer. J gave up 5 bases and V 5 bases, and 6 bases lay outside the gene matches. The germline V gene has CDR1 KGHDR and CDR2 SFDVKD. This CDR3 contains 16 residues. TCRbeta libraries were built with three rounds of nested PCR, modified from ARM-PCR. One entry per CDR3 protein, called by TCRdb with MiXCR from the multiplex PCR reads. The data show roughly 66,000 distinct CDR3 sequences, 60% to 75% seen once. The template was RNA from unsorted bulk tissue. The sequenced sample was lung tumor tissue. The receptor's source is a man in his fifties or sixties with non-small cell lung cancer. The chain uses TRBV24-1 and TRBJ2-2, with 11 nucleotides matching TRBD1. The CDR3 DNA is TGTGCCACCAGTGGCGGACAGGGGGCTAGGACCGGGGAGCTGTTTTTT. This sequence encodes CATSGGQGARTGELFF.